A selection of T cell receptor beta chains follows, all from one sample in a study of memory CD4+ T cells and cytomegalovirus serostatus. Data came from immunoSEQ multiplex PCR; TCRdb stores just in-frame clones and leaves some out. The table lists some 52,000 clones, about 80% of them singletons. Sequenced sample: memory CD4+ T cells from blood. These receptors came from an adult in good health and CMV-seropositive. CDR3s include the opening cysteine and the closing phenylalanine or tryptophan. Fields, in order: J gene, V gene, CDR3 protein.

J: TRBJ2-7
V: TRBV28
CDR3: CASSSAGLAVYYEQYF

J: TRBJ1-2
V: TRBV18
CDR3: CASSPDGANYGYTF

J: TRBJ2-4
V: TRBV30
CDR3: CAWDHLAKNIQYF

J: TRBJ2-1
V: TRBV5-1
CDR3: CASRTSSGNSYNEQFF

J: TRBJ1-1
V: TRBV6-1
CDR3: CASRQGGNTEAFF

J: TRBJ1-2
V: TRBV30
CDR3: CAWSVRGSGQGNGYTF

J: TRBJ1-6
V: TRBV7-9
CDR3: CASRSGVGDNSPLHF

J: TRBJ1-1
V: TRBV6-4
CDR3: CASSAGWDTEAFF

J: TRBJ1-3
V: TRBV29-1
CDR3: CSVLVGNTIYF

J: TRBJ2-1
V: TRBV29-1
CDR3: CSVEEIQGFGNEQFF

J: TRBJ1-2
V: TRBV19
CDR3: CASRTGGGYGYTF

J: TRBJ1-3
V: TRBV21-1
CDR3: CASSKTPPGVSSLLTRNTIYF

J: TRBJ1-1
V: TRBV28
CDR3: CASSNDRGGMNTEAFF

J: TRBJ1-5
V: TRBV7-9
CDR3: CASSQDLDYNQPQHF

J: TRBJ2-7
V: TRBV9
CDR3: CASTPSASGRGEQYF

J: TRBJ1-2
V: TRBV6-5
CDR3: CASSGGTGRRDGYTF

J: TRBJ2-4
V: TRBV28
CDR3: CASSSWGLAGGLAKNIQYF

J: TRBJ1-4
V: TRBV19
CDR3: CASQEGGQNLLFF

J: TRBJ2-2
V: TRBV2
CDR3: CASQLALPGGELFF

J: TRBJ1-5
V: TRBV2
CDR3: CASRAYDSFNQPQHF

J: TRBJ1-4
V: TRBV6-1
CDR3: CASSAYFATNEKLFF

J: TRBJ2-3
V: TRBV2
CDR3: CASRTSGRAGLDTQYF

J: TRBJ1-5
V: TRBV6-1
CDR3: CASSEHRGQGQPQHF

J: TRBJ1-5
V: TRBV19
CDR3: CASTPGPKGGSNQPQHF

J: TRBJ1-1
V: TRBV28
CDR3: CASSSDRGGVTEAFF

J: TRBJ2-7
V: TRBV28
CDR3: CASSFLAVSYEQYF

J: TRBJ2-2
V: TRBV29-1
CDR3: CSVGFNTGELFF

J: TRBJ1-2
V: TRBV28
CDR3: CASSFVNGYTF

J: TRBJ2-7
V: TRBV5-6
CDR3: CASSQAGQGLYEQYF

J: TRBJ2-7
V: TRBV7-3
CDR3: CASSLDRGYEQYF

J: TRBJ1-4
V: TRBV11-2
CDR3: CASSLGGTHNEKLFF

J: TRBJ2-5
V: TRBV5-8
CDR3: CASSLGQRQETQYF

J: TRBJ2-5
V: TRBV11-3
CDR3: CASSLDHARGVETQYF

J: TRBJ1-2
V: TRBV6-5
CDR3: CASSYFSEGGYTF

J: TRBJ1-4
V: TRBV28
CDR3: CASNPDAATNEKLFF

J: TRBJ1-1
V: TRBV5-4
CDR3: CASSLGVMGNTEAFF

J: TRBJ2-5
V: TRBV18
CDR3: CASSPSRAGVAETQYF

J: TRBJ1-1
V: TRBV19
CDR3: CASSVQVQNTEAFF

J: TRBJ2-2
V: TRBV9
CDR3: CASSVGPGAGSSGELFF

J: TRBJ1-1
V: TRBV5-6
CDR3: CASSFGGNTEAFF

J: TRBJ1-4
V: TRBV2
CDR3: CASRDRRTNEKLFF